Below, 25 T cell receptor beta chains from the same sample are listed, as sequenced in a study of shared clonotypes between healthy human individuals (dated by TCRdb to about 2020). The library was obtained by the immunoSEQ multiplex PCR assay. Imported from immuneACCESS, the table was reduced by TCRdb to in-frame sequences with V and J called. These copies leave out some clones; in studies compared against another copy, an unresolved V gene accounts for under half, and the cause of the remainder is not known. The sample table holds about 2.4 million clones, of which around 94% were seen once. The ten most abundant clones make up over 0.12% of the sample. The source material was naive CD4+ T cells sorted from blood. The sample's cell subset or site, from its label and the paper: CD45RA+ positively selected. These receptor sequences come from a man aged 18 to 29 in good health.

This chain uses TRBV2 with TRBJ2-7; 8 bases agree with TRBD1. CDR3 length equals 14 residues. Germline V gene lookup returns CDR1 SNHLY and CDR2 FYNNEI. V shed 7 bases and J 4 bases; nucleotides not matched to a gene: 9. CDR3 DNA sequence: TGTGCCAGCAATTGGGACAGGACTCTTTACGAGCAGTACTTC. Its translation: CASNWDRTLYEQYF.

The rearrangement joins TRBV12-5 to TRBJ2-3; possibly TRBD2 for D (6 bases). Trimming removed 3 bases at V and 5 bases at J, with 15 bases between. Germline CDR1 LGHNT, CDR2 FRNRAP. The CDR3 covers 15 residues. CDR3 nucleotide sequence: TGTGCTAGTGGTTTTTACGGGAGTCCCGTAGATACGCAGTATTTT. Translation: CASGFYGSPVDTQYF.

The J gene is TRBJ2-3, the V gene TRBV10-1; D gene uncertain. V was shortened by 0 bases and J by 4 bases, with 8 bases between the two germline ends. This CDR3 is 14 amino acids long. Germline lookup yields CDR1 WNHNN and CDR2 SYGVQD (reference sequence). CDR3 DNA: TGCGCCAGCAGTGAGTCGATGACCTCAGATACGCAGTATTTT. Translated, it gives CASSESMTSDTQYF.

In the case of this clone: Additional DNA sequences in this sample encode the identical CDR3. The chain recombines TRBV27 with TRBJ1-1; D possibly corresponds to TRBD1 (5 bases). Per the germline V gene, CDR1 is MNHEY and CDR2 is SMNVEV (reference sequence). V lost 2 bases and J 2 bases, leaving 9 bases between the germline ends. The CDR3 extends over 14 amino acids. The CDR3 here is CASSLGTVNTEAFF. The CDR3 bases are TGTGCCAGCAGTTTAGGGACGGTAAACACTGAAGCTTTCTTT.

This clone has just one count. Distinct nucleotide sequences in the sample also encode this CDR3. The chain combines TRBV6-4 with TRBJ2-6; D uncertain. Trimming left V 4 bases short and J 0 bases short, with 4 bases between. The CDR3 contains 14 residues. Germline values: CDR1 MRHNA, CDR2 SNTAGT. The CDR3 loop reads CASSATSGANVLTF. DNA of the CDR3: TGTGCCAGCAGTGCAACCTCTGGGGCCAACGTCCTGACTTTC.

V usage is TRBV7-2 and J usage is TRBJ1-1, with TRBD1 identical over 7 bases. The CDR3 runs to 15 residues. The junction had 7 bases not matched to a gene; V was cut back by 5 bases and J by 1 base. The germline gives CDR1 SGHTA, CDR2 FQGNSA. The CDR3 loop is CASSVSGTANTEAFF. CDR3 nucleotide sequence: TGTGCCAGCAGCGTATCCGGGACAGCGAACACTGAAGCTTTCTTT. The variable domain in full, with the rest retrieved from reference TRBV7-2 and TRBJ1-1, is GAGVSQSPSNKVTEKGKDVELRCDPISGHTALYWYRQSLGQGLEFLIYFQGNSAPDKSGLPSDRFSAERTGGSVSTLTIQRTQQEDSAVYLCASSVSGTANTEAFFGQGTRLTVV.

This sequence joins TRBV9 and TRBJ2-7, with 9 bases lining up with TRBD1. Trimming at V came to 4 bases and at J to 5 bases, leaving 7 bases not matched to a gene. The V gene's germline CDR1 is SGDLS and CDR2 YYNGEE. The CDR3 length is 14 residues. CDR3 amino acids: CASSPEDRGHEQYF. CDR3 nucleotide sequence: TGTGCCAGCAGCCCTGAGGACAGGGGCCACGAGCAGTACTTC.

This chain joins TRBV7-9 and TRBJ2-2; the D gene is possibly TRBD1 (6 bases). Germline V gene sequence: CDR1 SEHNR, CDR2 FQNEAQ (reference sequence). Trimming pared 9 bases from V and 1 base from J, leaving 12 bases between. The CDR3 length is 14 residues. The CDR3 loop is CASYRVLNTGELFF. Written as DNA, the CDR3 is TGTGCCAGTTACAGGGTTTTGAACACCGGGGAGCTGTTTTTT.

V is TRBV7-6 and J is TRBJ2-1; D remains ambiguous. Looked up from germline, CDR1 is SGHVS and CDR2 is FNYEAQ. Trimming stripped 0 bases from V and 5 bases from J, with 2 bases between. CDR3 length: 12 amino acids. The CDR3 region is CASSLADNEQFF. CDR3 nucleotide sequence: TGTGCCAGCAGCTTAGCGGACAATGAGCAGTTCTTC.

This chain joins TRBV7-9 and TRBJ1-2, with 9 nucleotides matching TRBD1. The germline gives CDR1 SEHNR, CDR2 FQNEAQ (reference sequence). The CDR3 is 17 residues long. Trimming cost V 5 bases and J 6 bases; bases outside gene matches: 16. The CDR3 region has the DNA TGTGCCAGCAGCCTAAAACCTCAACAGGGGGCCAAGGATGGCTACACCTTC. Its translation: CASSLKPQQGAKDGYTF.

This chain uses TRBV27 with TRBJ2-1, with D unresolved. Trimming took off 4 bases at V and 4 bases at J, with 11 bases between the two ends. Per the germline V gene, CDR1 is MNHEY and CDR2 is SMNVEV (reference sequence). This CDR3 comprises 14 residues. The CDR3 protein is CASSWNGYYNEQFF. The CDR3 bases are TGTGCCAGCAGTTGGAACGGGTATTACAATGAGCAGTTCTTC.

This chain links TRBV4-3 with TRBJ2-3, with 8 bases lining up with TRBD1. V dropped 1 base and J dropped 5; count of bases not matched to a gene: 17. CDR1 is LGHNA, CDR2 YSLEER, per germline. The CDR3 covers 19 residues. CDR3 sequence (DNA): TGCGCCAGCAGCCAAGTCCTTTCGCTGGGGACAGGCAGGGGAGATACGCAGTATTTT. Translation: CASSQVLSLGTGRGDTQYF.

V is TRBV10-1 and J is TRBJ2-3; the D call may be TRBD1 or TRBD2 (5 bases each). Trimming removed 3 bases at V and 4 bases at J, with 17 bases between. The CDR3 has 16 residues. Per the germline V gene, CDR1 is WNHNN and CDR2 is SYGVQD (reference sequence). CDR3 in amino acids: CASSDRGGGSADTQYF. CDR3 nucleotides: TGCGCCAGCAGTGATAGGGGTGGGGGAAGCGCAGATACGCAGTATTTT.

CDR3 sequence (DNA): TGTGCCAGCAGCTTGGACAGGGCCCGTCGTGGCGAGCAGTACTTC. As protein: CASSLDRARRGEQYF. The chain joins TRBV11-2 to TRBJ2-7, with 8 bases that match TRBD1. The germline CDR1 and CDR2 sequences are SGHAT and FQNNGV. V dropped 3 bases and J dropped 6; count of bases not matched to a gene: 10. The CDR3 is 15 residues long.

This chain links TRBV2 with TRBJ2-3; no clear D. The V gene's germline CDR1 is SNHLY and CDR2 FYNNEI. The V end was cut by 6 bases, the J end by 0 bases, with 10 bases between. The CDR3 has 14 residues. The CDR3 sequence: CASRFDPSTDTQYF. DNA of the CDR3: TGTGCCAGCAGGTTTGACCCTAGCACAGATACGCAGTATTTT.

The CDR3 reads CASSSGTTLNTGELFF. DNA for the CDR3: TGCGCCAGCAGCTCTGGGACTACGTTGAACACCGGGGAGCTGTTTTTT. This chain links TRBV5-1 with TRBJ2-2; TRBD2 matches 7 bases. Trimming cost V 3 bases and J 1 base; bases outside gene matches: 6. Germline-derived CDR1 and CDR2 are SGHRS and YFSETQ. The CDR3 runs 16 residues.

V usage is TRBV6-5 and J usage is TRBJ2-7; D tentatively fits TRBD1 or TRBD2 (6 bases each). The CDR3 sequence is 14 residues long. Germline loops: CDR1 MNHEY, CDR2 SVGAGI. The V end was cut by 6 bases, the J end by 2 bases, with 14 bases between. Written as DNA, the CDR3 is TGTGCCAGCAGAAAGGAGGGGGGCCCCTACGAGCAGTACTTC. Amino acids: CASRKEGGPYEQYF.

The chain joins TRBV5-1 to TRBJ2-1, with D uncertain. The CDR3 contains 13 residues. Per the germline V gene, CDR1 is SGHRS and CDR2 is YFSETQ. V lost 3 bases to trimming and J lost 6 bases, with 10 bases between them. The CDR3, as DNA: TGCGCCAGCAGCTCGGACGGAAGCAATGAGCAGTTCTTC. Protein product: CASSSDGSNEQFF.

This rearrangement joins TRBV15 to TRBJ2-5; no reliable D call. Germline CDR1 and CDR2: LNHNV and YYDKDF (reference sequence). Trimming removed 1 base at V and 1 base at J, with 16 bases between. The CDR3 consists of 17 residues. CDR3 sequence: CATSRGNSALLQETQYF. The CDR3 DNA sequence: TGTGCCACCAGCAGAGGGAACTCCGCGTTACTCCAAGAGACCCAGTACTTC.

This clone was seen only a few times. Here the CDR3 reads CASSLLGGTEAFF. The DNA of the CDR3 is TGTGCCAGCAGCTTGTTGGGGGGCACTGAAGCTTTCTTT. The chain recombines TRBV5-4 with TRBJ1-1; TRBD1 might be the D (5 bases). CDR1 and CDR2 (germline): SGHNT, YYREEE (reference sequence). With 1 base removed from V and 4 bases from J, the gap between germline ends came to 8 bases. The CDR3 has 13 residues.

The chain joins TRBV5-6 to TRBJ2-3; tentatively, D is TRBD1 (6 bases). The germline V gene has CDR1 SGHDT and CDR2 YYEEEE. The CDR3 contains 17 residues. Trimming shortened V by 0 bases and J by 0 bases, and 14 bases separated the two germline ends. Here the CDR3 reads CASSLVWGRGSTDTQYF. CDR3 DNA sequence: TGTGCCAGCAGCTTGGTTTGGGGCAGGGGTAGCACAGATACGCAGTATTTT.

The chain couples TRBV2 to TRBJ2-1; unclear D gene. This CDR3 contains 12 residues. From germline, CDR1 is SNHLY and CDR2 FYNNEI. Trimming took 5 bases from V and 6 from J, leaving 8 bases between them. The DNA of the CDR3 is TGTGCCAGCAGTCAGGATTTCAATGAGCAGTTCTTC. This encodes CASSQDFNEQFF.

CDR3 in amino acids: CAGGTEGSGEQYF. The CDR3 DNA reads as TGTGCCGGGGGGACAGAAGGGTCCGGTGAGCAGTACTTC. This chain uses TRBV30 with TRBJ2-7; D is perhaps TRBD1 (7 bases). Germline V lookup: CDR1 GTSNPN, CDR2 SVGIG (reference sequence). Trimming removed 8 bases at V and 7 bases at J, with 21 bases between. The CDR3 runs 13 residues.

This sequence joins TRBV11-3 and TRBJ2-1; TRBD1 agrees at 7 bases. V shed 3 bases and J 8 bases; nucleotides not matched to a gene: 7. The CDR3 contains 14 residues. Germline CDR1 reads SGHNT; CDR2 reads YENEEA. For the CDR3, the DNA is TGTGCCAGCAGCTTGGGGGACAGCAACGATGAGCAGTTCTTC. The encoded protein is CASSLGDSNDEQFF.

This chain joins TRBV27 and TRBJ2-2, with 10 bases aligning to TRBD1. The CDR3 has 15 residues. V gave up 6 bases and J gave up 2 bases; unmatched junction bases: 3. Germline CDR1 is MNHEY and CDR2 is SMNVEV (reference sequence). For the CDR3, the DNA is TGTGCCAGCAGAAGGACAGGGGGTAACACCGGGGAGCTGTTTTTT. Translation: CASRRTGGNTGELFF.